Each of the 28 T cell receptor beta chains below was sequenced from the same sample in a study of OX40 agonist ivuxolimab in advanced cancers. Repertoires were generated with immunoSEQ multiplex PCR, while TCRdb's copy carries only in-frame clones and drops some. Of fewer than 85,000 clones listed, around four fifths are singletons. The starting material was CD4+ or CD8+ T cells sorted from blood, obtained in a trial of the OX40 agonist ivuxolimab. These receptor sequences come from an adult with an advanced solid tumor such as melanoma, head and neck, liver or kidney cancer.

In DNA form, the CDR3 reads TGTGCCAGCAGTGGTTCGGCCCACTACGAGCAGTACTTC. Translating gives CASSGSAHYEQYF. The rearrangement joins TRBV6-1 to TRBJ2-7; D is unclear. CDR3 size: 13 residues. V was trimmed by 4 bases and J by 3 bases, leaving 10 bases between them. Germline CDR1 reads MNHNS; CDR2 reads SASEGT.

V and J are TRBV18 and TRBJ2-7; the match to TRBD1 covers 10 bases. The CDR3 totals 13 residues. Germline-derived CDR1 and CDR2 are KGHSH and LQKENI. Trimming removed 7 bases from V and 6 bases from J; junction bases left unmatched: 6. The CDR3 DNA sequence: TGTGCCAGCTTCCCGGGACAGGGGAGCGAGCAGTACTTC. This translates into CASFPGQGSEQYF.

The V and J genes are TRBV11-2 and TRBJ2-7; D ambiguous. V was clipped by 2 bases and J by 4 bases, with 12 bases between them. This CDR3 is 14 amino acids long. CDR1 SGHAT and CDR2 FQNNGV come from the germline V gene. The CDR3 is CASSLKGGVYEQYF. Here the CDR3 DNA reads TGTGCCAGCAGCTTAAAAGGTGGGGTTTACGAGCAGTACTTC.

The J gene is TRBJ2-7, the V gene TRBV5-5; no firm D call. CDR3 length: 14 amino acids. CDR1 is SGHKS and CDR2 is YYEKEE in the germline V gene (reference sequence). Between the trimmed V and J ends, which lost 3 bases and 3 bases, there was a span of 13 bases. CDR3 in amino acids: CASSWLGRGYEQYF. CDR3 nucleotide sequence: TGTGCCAGCAGCTGGCTCGGAAGAGGCTACGAGCAGTACTTC.

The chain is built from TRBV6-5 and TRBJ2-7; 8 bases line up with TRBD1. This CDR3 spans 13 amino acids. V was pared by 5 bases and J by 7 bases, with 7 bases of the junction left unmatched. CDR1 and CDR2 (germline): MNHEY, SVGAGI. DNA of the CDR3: TGTGCCAGCAGTAACCGACAGGGGTTAGAGCAGTACTTC. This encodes CASSNRQGLEQYF.

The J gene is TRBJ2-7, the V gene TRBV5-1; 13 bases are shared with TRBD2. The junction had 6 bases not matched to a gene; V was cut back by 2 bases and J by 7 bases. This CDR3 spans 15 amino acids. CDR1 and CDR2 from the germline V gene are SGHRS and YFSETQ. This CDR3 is CASSFGTSGAREQYF. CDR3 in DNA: TGCGCCAGCAGCTTCGGGACTAGCGGGGCAAGGGAGCAGTACTTC.

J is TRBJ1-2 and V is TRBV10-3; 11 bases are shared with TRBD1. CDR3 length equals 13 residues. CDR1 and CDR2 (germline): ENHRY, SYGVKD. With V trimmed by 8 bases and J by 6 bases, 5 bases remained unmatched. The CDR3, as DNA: TGTGCCATCCAGGACAGGGGGCGCGATGGCTACACCTTC. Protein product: CAIQDRGRDGYTF.

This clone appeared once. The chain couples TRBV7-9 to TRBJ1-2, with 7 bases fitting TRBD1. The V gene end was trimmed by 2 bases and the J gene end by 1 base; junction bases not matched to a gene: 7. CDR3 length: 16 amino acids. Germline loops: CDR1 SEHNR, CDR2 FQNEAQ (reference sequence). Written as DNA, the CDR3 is TGTGCCAGCAGCTTATCGGGACAGCTCCTTAACTATGGCTACACCTTC. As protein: CASSLSGQLLNYGYTF.

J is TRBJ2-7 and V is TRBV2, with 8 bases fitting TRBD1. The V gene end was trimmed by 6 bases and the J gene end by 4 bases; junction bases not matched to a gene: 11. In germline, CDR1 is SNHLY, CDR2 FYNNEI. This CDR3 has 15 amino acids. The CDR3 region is CASSLTGGSQYEQYF. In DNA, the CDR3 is TGTGCCAGCAGCCTAACAGGGGGATCCCAATACGAGCAGTACTTC.

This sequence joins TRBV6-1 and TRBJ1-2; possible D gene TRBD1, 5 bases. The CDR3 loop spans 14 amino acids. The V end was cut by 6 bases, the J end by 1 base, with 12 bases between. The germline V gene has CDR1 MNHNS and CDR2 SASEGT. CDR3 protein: CASSEWGDNYGYTF. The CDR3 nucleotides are TGTGCCAGCAGCGAATGGGGGGATAACTATGGCTACACCTTC.

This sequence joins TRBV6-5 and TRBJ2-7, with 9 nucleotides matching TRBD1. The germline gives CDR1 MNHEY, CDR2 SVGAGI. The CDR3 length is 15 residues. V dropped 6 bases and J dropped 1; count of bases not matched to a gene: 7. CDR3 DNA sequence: TGTGCCAGCAGCCCCGGGACAGGGTCTTCCTACGAGCAGTACTTC. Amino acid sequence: CASSPGTGSSYEQYF.

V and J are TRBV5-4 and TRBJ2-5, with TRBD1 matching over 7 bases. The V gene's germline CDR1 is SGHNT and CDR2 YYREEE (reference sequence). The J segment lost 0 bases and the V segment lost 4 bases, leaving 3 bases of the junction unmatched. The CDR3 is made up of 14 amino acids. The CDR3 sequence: CASSADRDQETQYF. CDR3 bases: TGTGCCAGCAGCGCCGACAGGGACCAAGAGACCCAGTACTTC. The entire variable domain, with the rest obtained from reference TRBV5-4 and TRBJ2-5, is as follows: ETGVTQSPTHLIKTRGQQVTLRCSSQSGHNTVSWYQQALGQGPQFIFQYYREEENGRGNFPPRFSGLQFPNYSSELNVNALELDDSALYLCASSADRDQETQYFGPGTRLLVL.

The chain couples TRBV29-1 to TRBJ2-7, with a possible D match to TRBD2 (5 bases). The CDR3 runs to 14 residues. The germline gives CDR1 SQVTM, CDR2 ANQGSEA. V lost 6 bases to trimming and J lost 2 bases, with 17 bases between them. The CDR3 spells CSVGSAINAYEQYF. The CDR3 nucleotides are TGCAGCGTGGGGAGCGCCATAAATGCCTACGAGCAGTACTTC.

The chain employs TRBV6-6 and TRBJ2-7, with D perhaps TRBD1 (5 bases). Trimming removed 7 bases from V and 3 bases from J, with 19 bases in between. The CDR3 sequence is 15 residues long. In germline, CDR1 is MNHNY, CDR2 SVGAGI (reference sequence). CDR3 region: CASTPRQGTIYEQYF. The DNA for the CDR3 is TGTGCCAGCACCCCCCGCCAGGGTACTATCTACGAGCAGTACTTC.

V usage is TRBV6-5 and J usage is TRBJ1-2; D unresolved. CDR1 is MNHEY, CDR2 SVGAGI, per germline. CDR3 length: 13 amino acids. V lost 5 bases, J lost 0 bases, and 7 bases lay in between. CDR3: CASSLEANYGYTF. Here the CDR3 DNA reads TGTGCCAGCAGTCTAGAAGCTAACTATGGCTACACCTTC.

DNA for the CDR3: TGTGCCAGCAGTGAGGGCAACCTTGGCAATCAGCCCCAGCATTTT. Protein: CASSEGNLGNQPQHF. The chain is built from TRBV2 and TRBJ1-5; D is unclear. The V and J ends lost 3 bases and 2 bases respectively, with 11 bases between them. This CDR3 has 15 residues. Germline V CDR1 and CDR2: SNHLY, FYNNEI.

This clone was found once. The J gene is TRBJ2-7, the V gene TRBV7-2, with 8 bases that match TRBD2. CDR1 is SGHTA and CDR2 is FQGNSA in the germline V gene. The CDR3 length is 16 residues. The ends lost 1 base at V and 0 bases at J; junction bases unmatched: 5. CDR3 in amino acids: CASSLGEAGASYEQYF. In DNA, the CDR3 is TGTGCCAGCAGCTTAGGGGAAGCGGGGGCCTCCTACGAGCAGTACTTC.

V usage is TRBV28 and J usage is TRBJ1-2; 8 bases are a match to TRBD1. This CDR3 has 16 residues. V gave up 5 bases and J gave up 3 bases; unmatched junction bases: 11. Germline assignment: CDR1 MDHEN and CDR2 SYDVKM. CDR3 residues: CASSARQGSGYYGYTF. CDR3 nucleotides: TGTGCCAGCAGTGCGCGACAGGGGTCCGGTTACTATGGCTACACCTTC.

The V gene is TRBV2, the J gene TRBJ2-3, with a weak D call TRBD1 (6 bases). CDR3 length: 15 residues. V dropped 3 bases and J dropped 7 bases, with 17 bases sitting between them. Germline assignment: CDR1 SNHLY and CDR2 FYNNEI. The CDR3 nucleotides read TGTGCCAGCAGTGAGTCGAGGGGCAGGGGATATACGCAGTATTTT. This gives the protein CASSESRGRGYTQYF.

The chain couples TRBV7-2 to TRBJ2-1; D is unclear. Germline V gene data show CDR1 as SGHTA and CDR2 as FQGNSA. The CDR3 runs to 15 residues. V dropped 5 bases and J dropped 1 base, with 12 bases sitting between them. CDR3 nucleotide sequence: TGTGCCAGCAGCCCTCTAGGGTTATCCTACAATGAGCAGTTCTTC. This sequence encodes CASSPLGLSYNEQFF.

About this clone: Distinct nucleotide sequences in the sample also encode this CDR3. CDR3 bases: TGTGCCAGCTCACCTGGGACAGGCTTGTCTGGGGCCAACGTCCTGACTTTC. The encoded protein is CASSPGTGLSGANVLTF. The chain joins TRBV18 to TRBJ2-6, with TRBD1 matching 8 bases. V lost 3 bases to trimming and J lost 1 base; unmatched junction nucleotides: 5. Germline CDR1 and CDR2: KGHSH and LQKENI. The CDR3 totals 17 residues.

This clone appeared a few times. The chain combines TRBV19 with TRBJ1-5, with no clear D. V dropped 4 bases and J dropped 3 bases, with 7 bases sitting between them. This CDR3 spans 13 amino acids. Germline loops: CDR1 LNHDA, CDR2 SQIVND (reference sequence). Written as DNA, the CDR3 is TGTGCCAGTAGTAACAGACTCAATCAGCCCCAGCATTTT. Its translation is CASSNRLNQPQHF.

The CDR3, as DNA: TGTGCCAGCTATGGGACAGGGAAGAGCAATGAGCAGTTCTTC. Translation gives CASYGTGKSNEQFF. The chain joins TRBV19 to TRBJ2-1; 9 nucleotides align to TRBD1. V lost 9 bases, J lost 6 bases, and 9 bases stayed unmatched. The CDR3 consists of 14 residues. Germline CDR1 reads LNHDA; CDR2 reads SQIVND (reference sequence).

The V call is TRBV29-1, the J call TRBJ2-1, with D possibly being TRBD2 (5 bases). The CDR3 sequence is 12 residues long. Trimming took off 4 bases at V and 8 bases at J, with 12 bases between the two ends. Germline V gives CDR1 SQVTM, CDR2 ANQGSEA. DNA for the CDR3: TGCAGCGTTGTGGGGTTGGGAGATGAGCAGTTCTTC. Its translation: CSVVGLGDEQFF.

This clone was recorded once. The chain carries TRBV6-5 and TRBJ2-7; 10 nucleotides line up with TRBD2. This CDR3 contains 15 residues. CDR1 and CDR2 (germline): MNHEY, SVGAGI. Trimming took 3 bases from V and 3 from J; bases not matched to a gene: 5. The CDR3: CASSYSPSGSYEQYF. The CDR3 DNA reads TGTGCCAGCAGTTATTCGCCTAGCGGGAGCTACGAGCAGTACTTC.

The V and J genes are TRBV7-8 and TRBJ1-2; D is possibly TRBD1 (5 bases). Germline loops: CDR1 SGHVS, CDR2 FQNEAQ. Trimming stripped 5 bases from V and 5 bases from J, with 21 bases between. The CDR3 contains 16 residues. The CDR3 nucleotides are TGTGCCAGCAGCCCCGGGACCATGAGGTTCCGTTATGGCTACACCTTC. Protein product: CASSPGTMRFRYGYTF. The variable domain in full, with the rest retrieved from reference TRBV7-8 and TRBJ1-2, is GAGVSQSPRYKVAKRGQDVALRCDPISGHVSLFWYQQALGQGPEFLTYFQNEAQLDKSGLPSDRFFAERPEGSVSTLKIQRTQQEDSAVYLCASSPGTMRFRYGYTFGSGTRLTVV.

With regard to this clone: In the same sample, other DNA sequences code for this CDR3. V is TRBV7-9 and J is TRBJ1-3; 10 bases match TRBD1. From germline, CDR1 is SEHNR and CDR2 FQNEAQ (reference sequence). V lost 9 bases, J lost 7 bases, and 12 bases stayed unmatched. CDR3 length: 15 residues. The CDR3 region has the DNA TGTGCCAGAGCATTACCCCTGGGACAGGGGAACACCATATATTTT. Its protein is CARALPLGQGNTIYF.

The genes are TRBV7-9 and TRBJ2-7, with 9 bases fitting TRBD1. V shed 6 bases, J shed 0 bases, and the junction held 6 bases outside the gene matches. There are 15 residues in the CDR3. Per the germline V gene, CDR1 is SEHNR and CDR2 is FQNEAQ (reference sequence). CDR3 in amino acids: CASRPGTGFSYEQYF. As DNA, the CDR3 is TGTGCCAGCAGGCCCGGGACAGGGTTCTCCTACGAGCAGTACTTC.